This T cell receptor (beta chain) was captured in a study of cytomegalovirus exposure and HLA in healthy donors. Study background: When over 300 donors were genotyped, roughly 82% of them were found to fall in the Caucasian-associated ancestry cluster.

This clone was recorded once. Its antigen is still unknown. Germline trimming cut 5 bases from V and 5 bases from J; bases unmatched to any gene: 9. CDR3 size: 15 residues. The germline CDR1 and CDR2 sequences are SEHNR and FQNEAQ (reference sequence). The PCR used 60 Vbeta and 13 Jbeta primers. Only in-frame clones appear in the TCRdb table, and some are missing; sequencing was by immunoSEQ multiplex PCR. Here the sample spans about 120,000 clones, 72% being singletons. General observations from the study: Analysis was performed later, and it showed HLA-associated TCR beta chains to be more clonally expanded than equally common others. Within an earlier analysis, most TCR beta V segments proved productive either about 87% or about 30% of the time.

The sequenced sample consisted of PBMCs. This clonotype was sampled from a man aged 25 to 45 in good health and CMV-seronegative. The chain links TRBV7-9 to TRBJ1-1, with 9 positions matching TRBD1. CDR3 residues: CASSPQDRGGTEAFF. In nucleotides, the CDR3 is TGTGCCAGCAGCCCCCAGGACAGGGGAGGGACTGAAGCTTTCTTT.